The clone carrying this T cell receptor (beta chain) appeared a few times. Combining iRepertoire HTBI primers with Arm-PCR of CDR3 regions, the authors built TCR beta libraries. Via MiXCR, TCRdb re-called the multiplex PCR reads, giving one row per CDR3 protein. The sample yields about 380,000 distinct CDR3 sequences, around 16% seen once. The data were taken from a study of regulatory T cells in long-lasting Graves disease. Time point given: newly diagnosed GD, antithyroid drugs for less than 3 months. From RNA extracted from PBMCs, the TCR library was made. The sample in question was peripheral blood mononuclear cells (PBMCs), obtained at new diagnosis, from a patient treated with antithyroid drugs. This clonotype originated in a female donor with Graves disease.

The CDR3 coding sequence is TGTGCCAGCAGCCCCCTACTAGCGGGGGCGGCGAACACCGGGGAGCTGTTTTTT. Encoded protein: CASSPLLAGAANTGELFF. The chain has TRBV7-3 and TRBJ2-2, with TRBD2 identical over 11 bases. V was clipped by 5 bases and J by 0 bases; unmatched bases: 8. The CDR3 extends over 18 amino acids. The germline CDR1 and CDR2 sequences are SGHTA and FQGTGA. The entire variable domain, with the rest obtained from reference TRBV7-3 and TRBJ2-2, is as follows: GAGVSQTPSNKVTEKGKYVELRCDPISGHTALYWYRQSLGQGPEFLIYFQGTGAADDSGLPNDRFFAVRPEGSVSTLKIQRTERGDSAVYLCASSPLLAGAANTGELFFGEGSRLTVL.